A selection of T cell receptor beta chains follows, all from one sample in a study of Graves' ophthalmopathy and Graves' hyperthyroidism. TCRdb ran MiXCR on the multiplex PCR reads and lists one entry per CDR3 protein. The data show approximately 1.2 million distinct CDR3 sequences, 35% to 40% seen once. The sample taken for sequencing was peripheral blood or thyroid tissue (not recorded which). The receptor source for this set is an adult man with Graves' hyperthyroidism. CDR3s include the opening cysteine and the closing phenylalanine or tryptophan. The D gene is left open where the match is weak. Rows may omit the clone size; those that give it use once, few, many or a size class.

j_call: TRBJ1-2
d_call: .
cdr3_length: 13
v_call: TRBV19
clone_size: many
cdr3_aa: CASSIRYAYGYTF
cdr3_nt: TGTGCCAGTAGTATCAGATATGCGTATGGCTACACCTTC

j_call: TRBJ1-5
d_call: TRBD1
cdr3_length: 14
v_call: TRBV24-1
clone_size: .
cdr3_aa: CASTSDRATQPQHF
cdr3_nt: TGTGCCAGCACCTCGGACAGGGCGACTCAGCCCCAGCATTTT

j_call: TRBJ2-2
d_call: .
cdr3_length: 12
v_call: TRBV12-3/TRBV12-4
clone_size: .
cdr3_aa: CVSTLFEGELFF
cdr3_nt: TGTGTCAGCACCCTGTTCGAGGGGGAGCTGTTTTTT

j_call: TRBJ1-1
d_call: TRBD1
cdr3_length: 16
v_call: TRBV19
clone_size: few
cdr3_aa: CASSIRRTGGGTEAFF
cdr3_nt: TGTGCCAGTAGTATAAGGAGGACAGGGGGAGGAACTGAAGCTTTCTTT

j_call: TRBJ1-6
d_call: TRBD1
cdr3_length: 15
v_call: TRBV5-1
clone_size: few
cdr3_aa: CASSFRTGGNSPLHF
cdr3_nt: TGCGCCAGCAGCTTTAGGACAGGTGGAAATTCACCCCTCCACTTT

j_call: TRBJ2-5
d_call: .
cdr3_length: 14
v_call: TRBV10-3
clone_size: .
cdr3_aa: CAKTGNIPQETQYF
cdr3_nt: TGTGCCAAGACCGGGAACATTCCACAAGAGACCCAGTACTTC

j_call: TRBJ1-2
d_call: TRBD1
cdr3_length: 13
v_call: TRBV20-1
clone_size: few
cdr3_aa: CSAPTGGHYGYTF
cdr3_nt: TGCAGTGCTCCTACAGGGGGCCACTATGGCTACACCTTC

j_call: TRBJ1-5
d_call: .
cdr3_length: 15
v_call: TRBV5-6
clone_size: few
cdr3_aa: CASSLSTLGNQPQHF
cdr3_nt: TGTGCCAGCAGCTTGAGTACCCTGGGCAATCAGCCCCAGCATTTT

j_call: TRBJ2-5
d_call: TRBD2
cdr3_length: 17
v_call: TRBV15
clone_size: .
cdr3_aa: CATSTGTSGGAQETQYF
cdr3_nt: TGTGCCACCAGCACCGGGACTAGCGGGGGGGCCCAAGAGACCCAGTACTTC

j_call: TRBJ2-2
d_call: .
cdr3_length: 16
v_call: TRBV7-9
clone_size: .
cdr3_aa: CASSLGESFNTGELFF
cdr3_nt: TGTGCCAGCAGCCTAGGGGAGAGCTTCAACACCGGGGAGCTGTTTTTT

j_call: TRBJ2-5
d_call: .
cdr3_length: 14
v_call: TRBV11-2
clone_size: many
cdr3_aa: CASSRRTEQETQYF
cdr3_nt: TGTGCCAGCAGCCGACGGACGGAACAAGAGACCCAGTACTTC

j_call: TRBJ1-2
d_call: .
cdr3_length: 13
v_call: TRBV10-2
clone_size: .
cdr3_aa: CASSDGPNYGYTF
cdr3_nt: TGCGCCAGCTCTGACGGTCCCAACTATGGCTACACCTTC